This T cell receptor (beta chain) was sequenced in a study of Tregs in tolerant kidney transplant recipients. This clone was recorded only once. Its antigen is unidentified. CDR1 and CDR2 (germline): WSHSY, SAAADI. The CDR3 length is 14 residues. V trimming: 4 bases; J trimming: 3 bases; junction bases outside the gene matches: 2. Data came from immunoSEQ multiplex PCR; TCRdb stores just in-frame clones and leaves some out. The repertoire holds about 73,000 clones, approximately 98% seen once, with 0.55% to 0.6% in the top ten. Study outcomes and limitations: Few patients were studied, so findings need validation in larger groups.

CD4+CD25+CD127- Tregs, CD4+CD25- non-Tregs, CD4 and CD8 cells were sorted. The TCR was taken from a human donor who received a combined kidney and bone marrow transplant. Source: CD4+ T cells from blood, taken before the transplant. V usage is TRBV10-2 and J usage is TRBJ2-1; 8 nucleotides agree with TRBD1. The CDR3 nucleotides read TGCGCCAGCAGTGCCGGGACAGGCTACAATGAGCAGTTCTTC. As protein: CASSAGTGYNEQFF.